These 25 T cell receptor beta chains were sequenced from one sample in a study of identical twins. TCRdb ran MiXCR on the 5' RACE reads and lists one entry per CDR3 protein. The sample contains about 530,000 distinct CDR3 sequences, around 22% of which appear only once. These data were also reused for a study on yellow fever vaccine responses in identical twins.

The sample taken for sequencing was CD4+ T cells sorted from blood. Receptor source: a woman between 18 and 29 years old in good health.

This clonotype was detected a few times. The chain uses TRBV18 and TRBJ1-3; D gene uncertain. CDR3 length equals 15 residues. Germline V gene lookup returns CDR1 KGHSH and CDR2 LQKENI. Trimming pared 4 bases from V and 0 bases from J, leaving 10 bases between. The CDR3 is CASSLGSSSGNTIYF. The CDR3, as DNA: TGTGCCAGCTCACTCGGTTCTAGCTCTGGAAACACCATATATTTT.

CDR3 amino acids: CASSQNGIVETQYF. In DNA, the CDR3 is TGTGCCAGCAGCCAAAACGGGATTGTGGAGACCCAGTACTTC. The chain couples TRBV14 to TRBJ2-5, with D perhaps matching TRBD2 (5 bases). The CDR3 is 14 amino acids. V was clipped by 2 bases and J by 5 bases, with 12 bases between them. CDR1 and CDR2 from the germline V gene are SGHDN and FVKESK.

This chain joins TRBV29-1 and TRBJ2-4; 10 bases fit TRBD2. Germline loops: CDR1 SQVTM, CDR2 ANQGSEA. This CDR3 has 14 amino acids. Trimming at V came to 7 bases and at J to 8 bases, leaving 11 bases not matched to a gene. The CDR3 spells CSAGQSGRVDIQYF. CDR3 bases: TGCAGCGCTGGCCAGAGCGGGAGGGTCGACATTCAGTACTTC. The whole variable domain, remainder taken from reference TRBV29-1 and TRBJ2-4, is SAVISQKPSRDICQRGTSLTIQCQVDSQVTMMFWYRQQPGQSLTLIATANQGSEATYESGFVIDKFPISRPNLTFSTLTVSNMSPEDSSIYLCSAGQSGRVDIQYFGAGTRLSVL.

This clonotype came up a few times. The rearrangement joins TRBV29-1 to TRBJ2-1, with 8 bases matching TRBD1. CDR3 length equals 13 residues. Germline CDR1 and CDR2: SQVTM and ANQGSEA. The CDR3, as DNA: TGCACCCCCCGCCGCCAGGGGGCTGGGGAGCAGTTCTTC. This encodes CTPRRQGAGEQFF.

The chain has TRBV10-3 and TRBJ2-1, with 13 bases lining up with TRBD2. The CDR3 covers 15 residues. Germline V gives CDR1 ENHRY, CDR2 SYGVKD. The ends lost 6 bases at V and 6 bases at J; junction bases unmatched: 5. The chain's CDR3 is CAISSTSGRINEQFF. As DNA, the CDR3 is TGTGCCATCAGCTCGACTAGCGGGAGGATCAATGAGCAGTTCTTC.

V gene TRBV29-1 combines with J gene TRBJ1-1; 10 nucleotides line up with TRBD1. Germline V lookup: CDR1 SQVTM, CDR2 ANQGSEA. CDR3 length: 14 residues. The ends lost 5 bases at V and 1 base at J; junction bases unmatched: 4. The CDR3 loop is CSVTGQGSNTEAFF. CDR3 sequence (DNA): TGCAGCGTTACGGGACAGGGGTCGAACACTGAAGCTTTCTTT.

The rearrangement uses TRBV12-3 or TRBV12-4 and TRBJ2-7, with D unresolved. Trimming stripped 10 bases from V and 3 bases from J, with 28 bases between. CDR3 size: 17 residues. The CDR3 nucleotides are TGTGCCACAGCACTTAGGGTCTCCTTGAGAGAAGGCTACGAGCAGTACTTC. It specifies CATALRVSLREGYEQYF.

This clonotype was found a few times. V gene TRBV12-3 or TRBV12-4 combines with J gene TRBJ1-3; 7 bases align to TRBD1. V gave up 4 bases and J gave up 3 bases; unmatched junction bases: 9. The CDR3 has 16 residues. CDR3 sequence (DNA): TGTGCCAGCAGTTCATCAGGGGGGTCGTTTGGAAACACCATATATTTT. Translated: CASSSSGGSFGNTIYF.

This clonotype turned up a few times. The chain joins TRBV10-3 to TRBJ2-1; 15 bases fit TRBD2. Germline V gene lookup returns CDR1 ENHRY and CDR2 SYGVKD. This CDR3 spans 19 amino acids. V was clipped by 2 bases and J by 0 bases; unmatched bases: 5. Here the CDR3 DNA reads TGTGCCATCAGTGAGGCCGGGACTAGCGGGGGGCGCTCCTACAATGAGCAGTTCTTC. This translates into CAISEAGTSGGRSYNEQFF.

The V call is TRBV10-3, the J call TRBJ2-6, with no clear D. Germline CDR1 reads ENHRY; CDR2 reads SYGVKD. The CDR3 extends over 17 amino acids. V was trimmed by 2 bases and J by 0 bases, leaving 11 bases between them. CDR3 DNA: TGTGCCATCAGTGAGGACATGGTTCTCTCTGGGGCCAACGTCCTGACTTTC. Translating it yields CAISEDMVLSGANVLTF.

The chain employs TRBV28 and TRBJ2-3, with 8 nucleotides matching TRBD1. V shed 3 bases, J shed 5 bases, and the junction held 4 bases outside the gene matches. Germline V gives CDR1 MDHEN, CDR2 SYDVKM. The CDR3 is 14 residues long. The CDR3 loop reads CASSFRGRVDTQYF. The DNA for the CDR3 is TGTGCCAGCAGTTTCAGGGGGCGGGTAGATACGCAGTATTTT.

The chain links TRBV24-1 to TRBJ2-1, with TRBD1 as a possible D gene (5 bases). This CDR3 has 15 amino acids. Germline lookup yields CDR1 KGHDR and CDR2 SFDVKD. Trimming cost V 0 bases and J 5 bases, with 10 bases left between them. This chain's CDR3 is CATSDLFKGNNEQFF. The DNA for the CDR3 is TGTGCCACCAGTGATTTGTTTAAGGGGAACAATGAGCAGTTCTTC.

This rearrangement joins TRBV20-1 to TRBJ1-2, with D possibly being TRBD1 (5 bases). V was trimmed by 2 bases and J by 8 bases, leaving 18 bases between them. Germline-derived CDR1 and CDR2 are DFQATT and SNEGSKA (reference sequence). The CDR3 contains 14 residues. DNA of the CDR3: TGCAGTGCTAGATCTACCAGCCAGGGTTGGGGCTACACCTTC. Translated, it gives CSARSTSQGWGYTF.

The chain combines TRBV18 with TRBJ2-7, with D possibly matching TRBD2 (5 bases). Trimming removed 3 bases at V and 0 bases at J, with 18 bases between. The CDR3 length is 17 residues. CDR1 KGHSH and CDR2 LQKENI come from the germline V gene. The CDR3 coding sequence is TGTGCCAGCTCACCTACTGGACTCCTAAGCCTCTCCTACGAGCAGTACTTC. Amino acids: CASSPTGLLSLSYEQYF. The entire variable domain, with the rest obtained from reference TRBV18 and TRBJ2-7, is as follows: NAGVMQNPRHLVRRRGQEARLRCSPMKGHSHVYWYRQLPEEGLKFMVYLQKENIIDESGMPKERFSAEFPKEGPSILRIQQVVRGDSAAYFCASSPTGLLSLSYEQYFGPGTRLTVT.

This clonotype was seen a handful of times. The chain combines TRBV29-1 with TRBJ1-1, with D maybe TRBD1 (5 bases). Trimming shortened V by 7 bases and J by 0 bases, and 18 bases separated the two germline ends. The CDR3 runs 15 residues. CDR1 and CDR2 (germline): SQVTM, ANQGSEA. The CDR3 sequence is CSAERDGIMNTEAFF. The CDR3 coding sequence is TGCAGCGCGGAACGGGACGGGATCATGAACACTGAAGCTTTCTTT.

CDR3 bases: TGCAGTGCTAGAGATGGCGGGGAGATACAAGAGACCCAGTACTTC. Protein product: CSARDGGEIQETQYF. The chain recombines TRBV20-1 with TRBJ2-5; the D gene is possibly TRBD2 (6 bases). CDR3 length equals 15 residues. CDR1 is DFQATT and CDR2 is SNEGSKA in the germline V gene (reference sequence). Trimming removed 0 bases at V and 2 bases at J, with 13 bases between.

The genes are TRBV4-2 and TRBJ2-7, with a weak D call TRBD2 (6 bases). Deletions cut 4 bases from V and 0 bases from J, with 19 bases between. The length of the CDR3 is 17 residues. The germline V gene has CDR1 LGHNA and CDR2 YNFKEQ. The CDR3 DNA is TGTGCCAGCAGCCCCGAAGAAACCGGAGGGAGCTCCTACGAGCAGTACGTC. As protein: CASSPEETGGSSYEQYV.

A few counts support this clonotype. A junction boundary mismatches the germline segment, possibly from a read error. The chain carries TRBV29-1 and TRBJ2-7; 15 nucleotides match TRBD2. From germline, CDR1 is SQVTM and CDR2 ANQGSEA. The CDR3 extends over 12 amino acids. The CDR3 nucleotides are TGCAGCGTTGAAGAAGGGACTAGCGGGAGGATCTTC. It translates to CSVEEGTSGRIF.

This clonotype was recorded a few times. V gene TRBV11-2 combines with J gene TRBJ1-1; D is perhaps TRBD1 (6 bases). The CDR3 is 14 residues long. The germline gives CDR1 SGHAT, CDR2 FQNNGV. V lost 5 bases and J lost 1, with 11 bases in between. CDR3 coding DNA: TGTGCCAGCAGCGACAGGACGGGGAACACTGAAGCTTTCTTT. Protein: CASSDRTGNTEAFF.

The chain links TRBV10-3 to TRBJ2-1; TRBD2 matches at 12 bases. With 3 bases clipped from V and 1 base from J, the junction kept 7 bases outside the gene matches. The CDR3 consists of 18 residues. Per the germline V gene, CDR1 is ENHRY and CDR2 is SYGVKD. DNA of the CDR3: TGTGCCATCAGTGACCTTGGAACTAGCGGGAGGTCCTACAATGAGCAGTTCTTC. Its protein is CAISDLGTSGRSYNEQFF.

This chain uses TRBV6-1 with TRBJ1-2; D gene unclear. Germline V lookup: CDR1 MNHNS, CDR2 SASEGT. The ends were cut back, 2 bases at V and 7 bases at J, with 8 bases in the middle. This CDR3 comprises 12 residues. The CDR3 DNA sequence: TGTGCCAGCAGTGAAATGGGTACTGGCTACACCTTC. Translation gives CASSEMGTGYTF.

Here the CDR3 DNA reads TGTGCCAGCAGTGAGAGGGGTGGGGGTGAAAAACTGTTTTTT. Amino acid sequence: CASSERGGGEKLFF. The rearrangement joins TRBV6-1 to TRBJ1-4; a weak D match, TRBD1 (5 bases). The CDR3 extends over 14 amino acids. Germline values: CDR1 MNHNS, CDR2 SASEGT. With 3 bases removed from V and 7 bases from J, the gap between germline ends came to 12 bases.

This clonotype was counted only a few times. This chain joins TRBV5-1 and TRBJ2-1, with TRBD2 matching over 8 bases. The CDR3 runs to 16 residues. The V and J ends lost 5 bases and 0 bases, in that order; junction bases with no gene match: 7. Germline V gene lookup returns CDR1 SGHRS and CDR2 YFSETQ. The CDR3 here is CASRVAGGRSYNEQFF. CDR3 bases: TGCGCCAGCAGGGTGGCGGGAGGTCGCTCCTACAATGAGCAGTTCTTC.

The V gene is TRBV12-3 or TRBV12-4, the J gene TRBJ2-7; D is unclear. The ends were cut back, 0 bases at V and 2 bases at J, with 17 bases in the middle. There are 17 residues in the CDR3. The CDR3 DNA is TGTGCCAGCAGTTTAGCCATTACGTACGGCGCAGCCTACGAGCAGTACTTC. Its protein product is CASSLAITYGAAYEQYF.

The V and J genes are TRBV4-2 and TRBJ1-1; 8 nucleotides line up with TRBD1. The junction had 7 bases not matched to a gene; V was cut back by 1 base and J by 0 bases. The CDR3 loop spans 17 amino acids. Germline CDR1 is LGHNA and CDR2 is YNFKEQ. This CDR3 reads CASSQAGTGSMNTEAFF. CDR3 coding DNA: TGTGCCAGCAGCCAAGCAGGGACAGGTTCCATGAACACTGAAGCTTTCTTT.